A single sample is the source of the 19 T cell receptor beta chains below, sequenced in a study of blood T cell repertoires in COVID-19. Some clones are missing from TCRdb's copy, which holds only in-frame ones; the method was immunoSEQ multiplex PCR. The sample records some 200,000 clones, around nine tenths being singletons. The sequencing sample was made of peripheral blood. The receptors derive from a man between 45 and 60 years old with COVID-19, enrolled during active disease.

The chain couples TRBV5-6 to TRBJ1-2; D may be TRBD1 (6 bases). V gave up 1 base and J gave up 8 bases, with 15 bases separating them. The CDR3 runs 14 residues. The germline CDR1 and CDR2 sequences are SGHDT and YYEEEE. The CDR3 region is CASSLFQGNGGYTF. The CDR3 DNA reads TGTGCCAGCAGCTTGTTCCAGGGGAACGGAGGCTACACCTTC. Full variable domain (outside the CDR3, taken from reference TRBV5-6 and TRBJ1-2): DAGVTQSPTHLIKTRGQQVTLRCSPKSGHDTVSWYQQALGQGPQFIFQYYEEEERQRGNFPDRFSGHQFPNYSSELNVNALLLGDSALYLCASSLFQGNGGYTFGSGTRLTVV.

This clone came up a few times. This chain links TRBV2 with TRBJ2-3, with TRBD1 matching over 10 bases. The CDR3 is 15 amino acids. The germline V gene has CDR1 SNHLY and CDR2 FYNNEI. Unmatched junction bases numbered 8, after V lost 8 bases and J lost 3 bases. The CDR3 region has the DNA TGTGCCAGCGGCCGGGACAGGGGTAGGACAGATACGCAGTATTTT. Protein product: CASGRDRGRTDTQYF. Combining the CDR3 with reference TRBV2 and TRBJ2-3 gives the whole variable domain EPEVTQTPSHQVTQMGQEVILRCVPISNHLYFYWYRQILGQKVEFLVSFYNNEISEKSEIFDDQFSVERPDGSNFTLKIRSTKLEDSAMYFCASGRDRGRTDTQYFGPGTRLTVL.

CDR3 region: CASSSDRGGETQYF. CDR3 nucleotides: TGTGCCAGCAGTTCAGACAGGGGTGGAGAGACCCAGTACTTC. The chain is built from TRBV28 and TRBJ2-5, with 8 bases identical to TRBD1. There are 14 residues in the CDR3. The germline V gene encodes CDR1 MDHEN and CDR2 SYDVKM. J gave up 4 bases and V 4 bases, and 5 bases lay outside the gene matches.

V gene TRBV21-1 combines with J gene TRBJ1-1; the table names TRBD1, a call not compared with the DNA. TRBV21-1 is labeled a pseudogene. CDR3 length: 22 residues. This CDR3 reads CASSIHRGRGQWPRGYDTEAFF. The CDR3 DNA sequence: TGTGCCAGCAGCATTCACAGGGGACGCGGACAGTGGCCTCGGGGGTACGACACTGAAGCTTTCTTT.

The sample holds a few counts of this clone. The rearrangement links TRBV7-8 to TRBJ2-1, with D possibly matching TRBD2 (6 bases). Trimming took off 2 bases at V and 9 bases at J, with 14 bases between the two ends. The CDR3 has 14 amino acids. Per germline, CDR1 SGHVS and CDR2 FQNEAQ. CDR3 sequence reads: CASSLLQRAGEQFF. The CDR3 DNA follows: TGTGCCAGCAGCTTACTCCAAAGAGCGGGTGAGCAGTTCTTC.

The chain joins TRBV3-1 (or the pseudogene TRBV3-2) to TRBJ2-2; the D gene is possibly TRBD1 (6 bases). The CDR3 totals 14 residues. Germline V CDR1 and CDR2: LGHDT, YNNKEL (reference sequence). Between the trimmed V and J ends, which lost 3 bases and 5 bases, there was a span of 10 bases. CDR3 sequence (DNA): TGTGCCAGCAGCCACACGGACAGTACCGGGGAGCTGTTTTTT. It specifies CASSHTDSTGELFF.

V is TRBV10-2 and J is TRBJ2-5; weak D call: TRBD1 (6 bases). The CDR3 is 14 residues long. The ends were cut back, 6 bases at V and 9 bases at J, with 20 bases in the middle. From germline, CDR1 is WSHSY and CDR2 SAAADI. CDR3 in amino acids: CASRRTVTSAAQYF. Here the CDR3 DNA reads TGCGCCAGCAGAAGGACAGTAACCTCAGCGGCCCAGTACTTC.

The chain employs TRBV27 and TRBJ2-1; 12 bases fit TRBD2. The CDR3 sequence is 16 residues long. V shed 2 bases and J 5 bases; nucleotides not matched to a gene: 4. CDR1 MNHEY and CDR2 SMNVEV come from the germline V gene (reference sequence). The DNA for the CDR3 is TGTGCCAGCAGTTTACGCCTAGCGGGGGGGGACAATGAGCAGTTCTTC. It encodes CASSLRLAGGDNEQFF.

V usage is TRBV6-6 and J usage is TRBJ1-1, with 10 bases matching TRBD1. The CDR3 has 15 residues. Germline assignment: CDR1 MNHNY and CDR2 SVGAGI (reference sequence). Trimming cost V 6 bases and J 5 bases; bases outside gene matches: 9. CDR3 sequence (DNA): TGTGCCAGCAGGCCCGGGACAGGGGTTACAACTGAAGCTTTCTTT. It yields the protein CASRPGTGVTTEAFF.

This rearrangement joins TRBV19 to TRBJ2-7; TRBD2 is a possible D gene (5 bases). Germline loops: CDR1 LNHDA, CDR2 SQIVND (reference sequence). V was shortened by 3 bases and J by 4 bases, with 10 bases between the two germline ends. The CDR3 length is 13 residues. This CDR3 is CASSMGVGYEQYF. The CDR3 coding sequence is TGTGCCAGTAGTATGGGAGTGGGGTACGAGCAGTACTTC.

The rearrangement uses TRBV11-1 and TRBJ2-2; possible D gene TRBD2, 5 bases. The germline V gene has CDR1 SGHAT and CDR2 FQDESV (reference sequence). The CDR3 is made up of 16 amino acids. Trimming removed 5 bases from V and 3 bases from J, with 16 bases in between. The CDR3 reads CASSPTRQADTGELFF. In DNA form, the CDR3 reads TGTGCCAGCAGCCCAACTAGGCAGGCAGACACCGGGGAGCTGTTTTTT.

The rearrangement uses TRBV28 and TRBJ1-5, with D tentatively TRBD1 (6 bases). This CDR3 is 14 amino acids long. V lost 4 bases and J 4 bases, leaving 11 bases between the germline ends. Germline V lookup: CDR1 MDHEN, CDR2 SYDVKM. Here the CDR3 DNA reads TGTGCCAGCAGTTCCGACAGGCTAAATCAGCCCCAGCATTTT. Translation: CASSSDRLNQPQHF.

This chain joins TRBV21-1 and TRBJ1-1. TRBV21-1 is termed a pseudogene. The CDR3 length is 13 residues. The CDR3 coding sequence is TGTGCCGGGAGGGGGTGTGGGGACACTGAAGCTTTCTTT. This encodes CAGRGCGDTEAFF.

The chain combines TRBV24-1 with TRBJ2-1; 10 bases agree with TRBD2. Germline CDR1 and CDR2: KGHDR and SFDVKD. The trim removed 9 bases at V and 9 bases at J, leaving 16 bases unmatched. This CDR3 contains 16 residues. CDR3 nucleotides: TGTGCCACCGGTGGGGGAGCGGTAGCGGGAGGTTCTGAGCAGTTCTTC. Its translation: CATGGGAVAGGSEQFF.

The chain uses TRBV19 and TRBJ2-6; D may be TRBD1 (6 bases). This CDR3 spans 15 amino acids. CDR1 LNHDA and CDR2 SQIVND come from the germline V gene (reference sequence). The V gene lost 5 bases and the J gene lost 4 bases, with 12 bases spanning the gap. The CDR3 here is CASSHQGPGANVLTF. The CDR3 DNA reads TGTGCCAGTAGTCATCAGGGGCCCGGGGCCAACGTCCTGACTTTC.

The rearrangement uses TRBV7-9 and TRBJ2-1, with 9 nucleotides matching TRBD1. The CDR3 extends over 15 amino acids. Germline V CDR1 and CDR2: SEHNR, FQNEAQ (reference sequence). Unmatched junction bases numbered 7, after V lost 6 bases and J lost 4 bases. DNA of the CDR3: TGTGCCAGCAGTTCTCCGGGACAGGGATACAATGAGCAGTTCTTC. It is translated as CASSSPGQGYNEQFF.

The V and J genes are TRBV6-5 and TRBJ2-2, with 8 bases that match TRBD1. V was pared by 0 bases and J by 9 bases, with 9 bases of the junction left unmatched. This CDR3 spans 16 amino acids. Germline V gives CDR1 MNHEY, CDR2 SVGAGI. CDR3 residues: CASSYSGTGFVRELFF. CDR3 in DNA: TGTGCCAGCAGTTACTCCGGGACAGGCTTTGTCAGGGAGCTGTTTTTT.

The V and J genes are TRBV18 and TRBJ1-5; TRBD1 matches 9 bases. Per the germline V gene, CDR1 is KGHSH and CDR2 is LQKENI. The CDR3 extends over 15 amino acids. V dropped 0 bases and J dropped 4; count of bases not matched to a gene: 1. CDR3: CASSPPGTGNQPQHF. The CDR3 coding sequence is TGTGCCAGCTCACCACCAGGGACAGGGAATCAGCCCCAGCATTTT.

The chain carries TRBV7-6 and TRBJ2-2, with D perhaps matching TRBD2 (6 bases). CDR1 SGHVS and CDR2 FNYEAQ come from the germline V gene. The CDR3 consists of 15 residues. V was shortened by 3 bases and J by 6 bases, with 14 bases between the two germline ends. DNA of the CDR3: TGTGCCAGCAGCTTGGGTGGGGGGTCCGCCGGGGAGCTGTTTTTT. It specifies CASSLGGGSAGELFF.